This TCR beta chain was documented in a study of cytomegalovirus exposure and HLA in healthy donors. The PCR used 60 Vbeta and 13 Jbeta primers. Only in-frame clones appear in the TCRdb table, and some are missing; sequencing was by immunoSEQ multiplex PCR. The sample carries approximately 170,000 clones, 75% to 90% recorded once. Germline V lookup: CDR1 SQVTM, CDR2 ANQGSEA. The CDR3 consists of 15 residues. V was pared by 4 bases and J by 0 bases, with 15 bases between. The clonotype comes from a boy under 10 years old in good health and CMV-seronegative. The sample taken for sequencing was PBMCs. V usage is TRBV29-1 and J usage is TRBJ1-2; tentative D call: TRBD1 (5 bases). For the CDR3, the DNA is TGCAGCGTTGTCCAAAGGTCGGACACTAACTATGGCTACACCTTC. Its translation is CSVVQRSDTNYGYTF.